This entry describes one TCR beta chain. Its cognate antigen is unknown. The data originate from a study of cytomegalovirus exposure and HLA in healthy donors. Unmatched junction bases numbered 0, after V lost 4 bases and J lost 1 base. CDR3 size: 14 residues. Germline values: CDR1 SNHLY, CDR2 FYNNEI. The study, taken as a whole, reports: Roughly even sequencing depth across donors was the assumption behind the presence/absence analyses.

A multiplex PCR was run with 60 Vbeta primers and 13 Jbeta primers. The table came from immunoSEQ multiplex PCR; TCRdb's copy has only in-frame clones and leaves some out. The sample lists fewer than 150,000 clones; roughly 73% were seen once. This chain connects TRBV2 to TRBJ2-3; 9 nucleotides match TRBD1. The source of this sequence is a human donor in good health. The source material was PBMCs. CDR3 coding DNA: TGTGCCAGCAGTGGGACAGGGGGCACAGATACGCAGTATTTT. Translated: CASSGTGGTDTQYF.